The next 18 T cell receptor beta chains were all read from a single sample in a study of shared clonotypes between healthy human individuals. TCRdb's table, derived via immunoSEQ multiplex PCR, lists solely in-frame clones and lacks some. Found here are about 490,000 clones, 70% to 80% of them singletons; the top ten hold around 12%. Sequencing was done on a sample of PBMCs. The receptor source for this set is a woman in her forties in good health. Some clones in this sample may be carry-over from other donors' samples.

The chain employs TRBV6-1 and TRBJ2-2; 8 nucleotides line up with TRBD1. The germline CDR1 and CDR2 sequences are MNHNS and SASEGT. Trimming at V came to 7 bases and at J to 2 bases, leaving 6 bases not matched to a gene. This CDR3 region has 15 residues. The CDR3 region has the DNA TGTGCCAGCACGCCAGGGGGCTCTAACACCGGGGAGCTGTTTTTT. Its translation: CASTPGGSNTGELFF.

This chain uses TRBV9 with TRBJ1-1; D might be TRBD1 (6 bases). Germline loops: CDR1 SGDLS, CDR2 YYNGEE. Between the trimmed V and J ends, which lost 4 bases and 5 bases, there was a span of 12 bases. This CDR3 contains 13 residues. DNA for the CDR3: TGTGCCAGCAGCAAACAGGGCTGGACTGAAGCTTTCTTT. The encoded protein is CASSKQGWTEAFF.

The table lists this clone with many counts. The chain is built from TRBV28 and TRBJ2-7; D could derive from TRBD1 or TRBD2 (5 bases each). Trimming removed 8 bases at V and 4 bases at J, with 15 bases between. Germline values: CDR1 MDHEN, CDR2 SYDVKM. This CDR3 comprises 13 residues. CDR3 region: CASRRGRQYEQYF. The CDR3 coding sequence is TGTGCCAGCCGCCGGGGCAGGCAGTACGAGCAGTACTTC.

The rearrangement links TRBV19 to TRBJ2-7; 7 bases match TRBD1. Germline values: CDR1 LNHDA, CDR2 SQIVND (reference sequence). The CDR3 has 13 residues. V lost 5 bases, J lost 6 bases, and 7 bases stayed unmatched. CDR3 residues: CASSEDRQSEQYF. Here the CDR3 DNA reads TGTGCCAGTAGTGAGGACAGGCAGAGCGAGCAGTACTTC.

V gene TRBV7-8 combines with J gene TRBJ2-1; D remains unclear. There are 14 residues in the CDR3. Between the trimmed V and J ends, which lost 5 bases and 6 bases, there was a span of 14 bases. CDR1 is SGHVS and CDR2 is FQNEAQ in the germline V gene. Here the CDR3 reads CASSPLMAVNEQFF. The CDR3 coding sequence is TGTGCCAGCAGCCCCCTAATGGCAGTCAATGAGCAGTTCTTC.

The gene calls are TRBV5-1 and TRBJ2-1, with a weak D call TRBD2 (5 bases). The CDR3 has 11 residues. V lost 3 bases and J 8 bases, leaving 6 bases between the germline ends. Germline values: CDR1 SGHRS, CDR2 YFSETQ. The CDR3 DNA reads TGCGCCAGCAGCTCCGGGGATGAGCAGTTCTTC. Amino acid sequence: CASSSGDEQFF.

The chain joins TRBV19 to TRBJ1-2, with a possible D match to TRBD1 (5 bases). V lost 5 bases and J 8 bases, leaving 21 bases between the germline ends. The length of the CDR3 is 15 residues. Germline-derived CDR1 and CDR2 are LNHDA and SQIVND (reference sequence). The CDR3: CASSPVPGTGLGYTF. The CDR3 bases are TGTGCCAGTAGTCCCGTCCCCGGGACTGGCCTAGGCTACACCTTC.

This clone was detected a few times. V and J are TRBV5-6 and TRBJ2-1, with D uncertain. The CDR3 contains 13 residues. Per germline, CDR1 SGHDT and CDR2 YYEEEE. V dropped 4 bases and J dropped 6 bases, with 11 bases sitting between them. The CDR3, as DNA: TGTGCCAGCAGCCTAAGACCCCTCAATGAGCAGTTCTTC. It specifies CASSLRPLNEQFF.

The chain uses TRBV6-7 and TRBJ1-1; 8 bases map to TRBD1. TRBV6-7 is classed as an ORF, of uncertain function. Unmatched junction bases numbered 14, after V lost 11 bases and J lost 6 bases. The CDR3 covers 14 residues. The CDR3 loop is CAGLSPGGGAEAFF. DNA of the CDR3: TGTGCCGGACTAAGCCCAGGGGGCGGGGCTGAAGCTTTCTTT.

The rearrangement uses TRBV2 and TRBJ1-2, with TRBD1 matching 8 bases. This CDR3 is built from 14 residues. V lost 6 bases to trimming and J lost 1 base; unmatched junction nucleotides: 4. The germline V gene has CDR1 SNHLY and CDR2 FYNNEI. The CDR3 here is CASRGQGLNYGYTF. The CDR3 DNA reads as TGTGCCAGCAGAGGACAGGGACTTAACTATGGCTACACCTTC.

The V gene is TRBV6-7, the J gene TRBJ2-5; TRBD1 is a possible D gene (6 bases). TRBV6-7 has ORF status, its function being uncertain. This CDR3 has 14 amino acids. V lost 4 bases, J lost 4 bases, and 13 bases lay in between. CDR3 sequence (DNA): TGTGCCAGCAGTTTCACAGGGTCGGGAGAGACCCAGTACTTC. This codes for CASSFTGSGETQYF.

The gene calls are TRBV6-1 and TRBJ1-1; D gene unclear. Germline lookup yields CDR1 MNHNS and CDR2 SASEGT. This CDR3 contains 13 residues. Deletions cut 2 bases from V and 5 bases from J, with 9 bases between. The CDR3 DNA follows: TGTGCCAGCAGTGAAACATGGAGAACTGAAGCTTTCTTT. It is translated as CASSETWRTEAFF.

This clone was picked up a small number of times. CDR3 coding DNA: TGTGCCACCAGCGAAAATTGGGCCTCCTCCTACGAGCAGTACTTC. This sequence encodes CATSENWASSYEQYF. This chain links TRBV15 with TRBJ2-7; unclear D gene. This CDR3 has 15 residues. V lost 5 bases and J lost 0, with 14 bases in between. Germline lookup yields CDR1 LNHNV and CDR2 YYDKDF (reference sequence).

V is TRBV9 and J is TRBJ2-7; TRBD2 might be the D (6 bases). V was clipped by 4 bases and J by 0 bases, with 20 bases between them. Germline-derived CDR1 and CDR2 are SGDLS and YYNGEE. The CDR3 extends over 17 amino acids. The CDR3, as DNA: TGTGCCAGCAGCCCCCTCCGGGACTTTGTTAGCTCCTACGAGCAGTACTTC. This translates into CASSPLRDFVSSYEQYF.

The rearrangement uses TRBV4-2 and TRBJ2-7; D remains ambiguous. The CDR3 loop spans 15 amino acids. Trimming cost V 0 bases and J 3 bases, with 12 bases left between them. The germline V gene has CDR1 LGHNA and CDR2 YNFKEQ. The CDR3 reads CASSQEATRRYEQYF. CDR3 DNA sequence: TGTGCCAGCAGCCAAGAAGCGACGCGGCGCTACGAGCAGTACTTC.

The gene calls are TRBV11-2 and TRBJ1-5; 7 bases map to TRBD1. Germline V gene sequence: CDR1 SGHAT, CDR2 FQNNGV. V lost 5 bases, J lost 3 bases, and 10 bases stayed unmatched. CDR3 length: 16 residues. CDR3 DNA: TGTGCCAGCAGCCTGGGGGCAGGGGGAGTCAATCAGCCCCAGCATTTT. Amino acids: CASSLGAGGVNQPQHF.

The chain combines TRBV18 with TRBJ2-2; 7 bases are a match to TRBD1. Germline trimming cut 3 bases from V and 4 bases from J; bases unmatched to any gene: 2. The CDR3 sequence is 14 residues long. Germline V lookup: CDR1 KGHSH, CDR2 LQKENI. The CDR3 sequence: CASSPRTGTGELFF. Here the CDR3 DNA reads TGTGCCAGCTCACCTCGGACAGGCACCGGGGAGCTGTTTTTT.

V and J are TRBV2 and TRBJ2-7, with 8 positions matching TRBD2. CDR1 is SNHLY, CDR2 FYNNEI, per germline. With 7 bases clipped from V and 2 bases from J, the junction kept 10 bases outside the gene matches. The CDR3 loop spans 15 amino acids. CDR3 sequence reads: CASKGVQLAAYEQYF. The DNA of the CDR3 is TGTGCCAGCAAGGGGGTACAACTAGCGGCCTACGAGCAGTACTTC. The whole variable domain, remainder taken from reference TRBV2 and TRBJ2-7, is EPEVTQTPSHQVTQMGQEVILRCVPISNHLYFYWYRQILGQKVEFLVSFYNNEISEKSEIFDDQFSVERPDGSNFTLKIRSTKLEDSAMYFCASKGVQLAAYEQYFGPGTRLTVT.